Listed here are 20 T cell receptor beta chains from one sample, sequenced in a study of T cell clonotyping in hematopoietic cell transplantation. Time point given: recipient sample about 28 days before transplant, after cytoreduction. The method was immunoSEQ multiplex PCR; TCRdb's version includes in-frame clones alone and lacks a portion of them. The sample yields roughly 46,000 clones, roughly 80% seen once. The source material was peripheral blood mononuclear cells, sampled before stem cell transplant. The receptors stem from a man in his sixties with myelodysplastic syndrome. Some clones in this sample may be carry-over from other donors' samples.

The V gene is TRBV23-1, the J gene TRBJ1-1; 8 bases map to TRBD1. TRBV23-1 is noted as an ORF with a role that remains uncertain. The CDR3 extends over 15 amino acids. J lost 1 base, V lost 4 bases, and 5 bases had no gene match. The chain's CDR3 is CASSPRQGKNTEAFF. The CDR3 bases are TGCGCCAGCAGTCCCCGACAGGGGAAGAACACTGAAGCTTTCTTT.

J is TRBJ1-6 and V is TRBV7-9, with TRBD1 as a possible D gene (6 bases). The V end lost 0 bases, the J end lost 8 bases, and 8 bases lay between the germline ends. The CDR3 length is 14 residues. CDR1 is SEHNR, CDR2 FQNEAQ, per germline (reference sequence). The CDR3 DNA follows: TGTGCCAGCAGCTTAGCCAGGGGTGATTCACCCCTCCACTTT. Its translation: CASSLARGDSPLHF.

The chain links TRBV4-3 to TRBJ1-2; possible D gene TRBD1, 6 bases. The CDR3 has 13 amino acids. Germline V gene sequence: CDR1 LGHNA, CDR2 YSLEER. Trimming cost V 4 bases and J 1 base, with 7 bases left between them. The CDR3 spells CASSPGHNYGYTF. The DNA for the CDR3 is TGCGCCAGCAGCCCGGGACATAACTATGGCTACACCTTC.

The genes are TRBV19 and TRBJ2-3; 8 bases line up with TRBD1. The CDR3 loop spans 17 amino acids. The germline CDR1 and CDR2 sequences are LNHDA and SQIVND (reference sequence). V dropped 2 bases and J dropped 4; count of bases not matched to a gene: 11. In DNA, the CDR3 is TGTGCCAGTAGTATACAATCCAGGGGGCGCGGCTCAGATACGCAGTATTTT. Protein product: CASSIQSRGRGSDTQYF.

V usage is TRBV11-2 and J usage is TRBJ2-3, with no clear D. CDR1 is SGHAT and CDR2 is FQNNGV in the germline V gene. V was trimmed by 2 bases and J by 5 bases, leaving 8 bases between them. The CDR3 has 13 residues. CDR3 nucleotide sequence: TGTGCCAGCAGCTTAAAGGCCGGAGATACGCAGTATTTT. Translated: CASSLKAGDTQYF.

The chain joins TRBV7-9 to TRBJ2-3; 10 nucleotides agree with TRBD2. V lost 2 bases, J lost 6 bases, and 8 bases stayed unmatched. Germline V gene lookup returns CDR1 SEHNR and CDR2 FQNEAQ (reference sequence). There are 16 residues in the CDR3. The CDR3 sequence: CASSLSTSGARDTQYF. The CDR3, as DNA: TGTGCCAGCAGCTTATCTACTAGCGGGGCCCGGGATACGCAGTATTTT.

The chain carries TRBV5-1 and TRBJ2-5; D may be TRBD1 or TRBD2 (5 bases each). Germline lookup yields CDR1 SGHRS and CDR2 YFSETQ. Trimming cost V 4 bases and J 1 base, with 11 bases left between them. This CDR3 contains 14 residues. CDR3 DNA sequence: TGCGCCAGCAGCGCGGTCGGGGCCCAAGAGACCCAGTACTTC. Protein sequence: CASSAVGAQETQYF.

The gene calls are TRBV27 and TRBJ2-7; TRBD2 is a possible D gene (6 bases). CDR1 and CDR2 from the germline V gene are MNHEY and SMNVEV (reference sequence). This CDR3 is built from 17 residues. V lost 3 bases and J 2 bases, leaving 20 bases between the germline ends. CDR3 sequence (DNA): TGTGCCAGCAGTTTGGGACCTCAGGGACTTGTTCCCTACGAGCAGTACTTC. Its protein is CASSLGPQGLVPYEQYF.

The chain has TRBV10-3 and TRBJ2-3, with unresolved D. Germline CDR1 is ENHRY and CDR2 is SYGVKD. V was cut by 0 bases and J by 4 bases, with 14 bases left in between. The CDR3 is made up of 16 amino acids. CDR3 nucleotides: TGTGCCATCAGTGAGTCGCAGTCTAGAAGAGCAGATACGCAGTATTTT. Translated: CAISESQSRRADTQYF.

The sample holds one count of this clone. V usage is TRBV5-8 and J usage is TRBJ1-6; D is undetermined. This CDR3 spans 14 amino acids. The V gene's germline CDR1 is SGHTS and CDR2 YDEGEE. V lost 4 bases and J lost 9, with 14 bases in between. The CDR3 is CASSHGRETSPLHF. The CDR3 DNA reads as TGTGCCAGCAGCCACGGGAGGGAGACTTCACCCCTCCACTTT.

This clone has only one observation. This sequence joins TRBV11-2 and TRBJ2-7, with 9 bases matching TRBD2. This CDR3 is built from 15 residues. The V gene's germline CDR1 is SGHAT and CDR2 FQNNGV. The trim removed 1 base at V and 4 bases at J, leaving 5 bases unmatched. CDR3 bases: TGTGCCAGCAGCTTAGGTTTAGCGGGGGTATACGAGCAGTACTTC. Its translation: CASSLGLAGVYEQYF.

The chain is built from TRBV29-1 and TRBJ2-2, with D perhaps given as TRBD1 or TRBD2 (6 bases each). Germline CDR1 SQVTM, CDR2 ANQGSEA. This CDR3 has 13 residues. V was clipped by 7 bases and J by 7 bases, with 16 bases between them. The CDR3 sequence is CSASIGGNGELFF. CDR3 DNA sequence: TGCAGCGCCTCCATAGGGGGGAACGGGGAGCTGTTTTTT.

V usage is TRBV7-9 and J usage is TRBJ2-1; TRBD1 aligns across 8 bases. The V and J ends lost 2 bases and 8 bases, in that order; junction bases with no gene match: 5. Germline CDR1 is SEHNR and CDR2 is FQNEAQ (reference sequence). The CDR3 sequence is 14 residues long. As DNA, the CDR3 is TGTGCCAGCAGCTTAATGGGACAGGACGATGAGCAGTTCTTC. This codes for CASSLMGQDDEQFF.

The rearrangement uses TRBV9 and TRBJ2-1; D gene unclear. CDR3 length: 14 residues. V lost 4 bases to trimming and J lost 9 bases, with 17 bases between them. Germline CDR1 and CDR2: SGDLS and YYNGEE. The CDR3 is CASSPGSHDGEQFF. CDR3 bases: TGTGCCAGCAGCCCCGGTTCTCACGACGGTGAGCAGTTCTTC.

The rearrangement links TRBV10-3 to TRBJ1-1, with D unresolved. Trimming left V 0 bases short and J 10 bases short, with 15 bases between. This CDR3 is 14 amino acids long. Per the germline V gene, CDR1 is ENHRY and CDR2 is SYGVKD. The CDR3, as DNA: TGTGCCATCAGTGAGTCGATTACGGGAGGAACAGCTTTCTTT. This codes for CAISESITGGTAFF.

The J gene is TRBJ1-2, the V gene TRBV30, with TRBD1 identical over 9 bases. Germline values: CDR1 GTSNPN, CDR2 SVGIG (reference sequence). With 2 bases clipped from V and 8 bases from J, the junction kept 12 bases outside the gene matches. This CDR3 comprises 15 residues. DNA for the CDR3: TGTGCCTGGAGTCTTCGAGGACAGGGGAGGGCCGGCTACACCTTC. Translating it yields CAWSLRGQGRAGYTF.

The chain is built from TRBV7-2 and TRBJ1-1; no definite D call. V was clipped by 9 bases and J by 0 bases, with 11 bases between them. CDR1 and CDR2 (germline): SGHTA, FQGNSA. This CDR3 comprises 13 residues. The CDR3 DNA follows: TGTGCCAGAAGGGATACCTTGAACACTGAAGCTTTCTTT. It is translated as CARRDTLNTEAFF.

The chain combines TRBV29-1 with TRBJ2-2, with D possibly called TRBD1 or TRBD2 (5 bases each). Germline CDR1 reads SQVTM; CDR2 reads ANQGSEA. The CDR3 contains 14 residues. Trimming took off 5 bases at V and 1 base at J, with 11 bases between the two ends. CDR3 in DNA: TGCAGCGTTACAACAGGAGGGAACACCGGGGAGCTGTTTTTT. It codes for CSVTTGGNTGELFF.

V is TRBV5-1 and J is TRBJ2-2; D gene uncertain. CDR1 and CDR2 (germline): SGHRS, YFSETQ. Trimming took 0 bases from V and 1 from J, leaving 19 bases between them. The CDR3 spans 19 residues. CDR3 sequence reads: CASSLGLPQSLVNTGELFF. The CDR3 DNA sequence: TGCGCCAGCAGCTTGGGCCTTCCGCAGTCTCTCGTGAACACCGGGGAGCTGTTTTTT.

This sequence joins TRBV30 and TRBJ2-7, with D uncertain. This CDR3 is 11 amino acids long. Trimming pared 5 bases from V and 3 bases from J, leaving 8 bases between. Germline CDR1 is GTSNPN and CDR2 is SVGIG (reference sequence). DNA of the CDR3: TGTGCCTGGGGTAGGTACTACGAGCAGTACTTC. This translates into CAWGRYYEQYF. The entire variable domain, with the rest obtained from reference TRBV30 and TRBJ2-7, is as follows: SQTIHQWPATLVQPVGSPLSLECTVEGTSNPNLYWYRQAAGRGLQLLFYSVGIGQISSEVPQNLSASRPQDRQFILSSKKLLLSDSGFYLCAWGRYYEQYFGPGTRLTVT.